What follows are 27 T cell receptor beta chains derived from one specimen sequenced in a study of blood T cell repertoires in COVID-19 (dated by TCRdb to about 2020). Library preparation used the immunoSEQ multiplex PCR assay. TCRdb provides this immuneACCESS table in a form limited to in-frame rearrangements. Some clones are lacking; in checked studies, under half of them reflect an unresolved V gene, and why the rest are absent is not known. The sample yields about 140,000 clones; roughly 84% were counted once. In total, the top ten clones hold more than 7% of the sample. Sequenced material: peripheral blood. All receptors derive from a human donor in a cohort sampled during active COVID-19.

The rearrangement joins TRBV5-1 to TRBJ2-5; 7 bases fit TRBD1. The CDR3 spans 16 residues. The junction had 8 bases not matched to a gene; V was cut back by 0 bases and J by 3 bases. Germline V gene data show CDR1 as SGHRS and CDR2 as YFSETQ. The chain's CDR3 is CASSLGGAGGKETQYF. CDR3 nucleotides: TGCGCCAGCAGCTTGGGTGGGGCAGGGGGAAAAGAGACCCAGTACTTC.

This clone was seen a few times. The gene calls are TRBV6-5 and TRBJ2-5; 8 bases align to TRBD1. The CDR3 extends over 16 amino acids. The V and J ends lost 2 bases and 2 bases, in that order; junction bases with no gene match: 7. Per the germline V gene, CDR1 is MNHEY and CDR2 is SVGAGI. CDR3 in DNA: TGTGCCAGCAGTTACGCCGGGACAGGTCGGCAAGAGACCCAGTACTTC. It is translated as CASSYAGTGRQETQYF.

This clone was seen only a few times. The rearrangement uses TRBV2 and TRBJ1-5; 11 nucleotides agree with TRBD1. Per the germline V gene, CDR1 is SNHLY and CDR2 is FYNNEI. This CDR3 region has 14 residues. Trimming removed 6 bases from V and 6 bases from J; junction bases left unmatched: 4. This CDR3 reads CASRRTGGGQPQHF. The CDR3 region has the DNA TGTGCCAGCAGGCGGACAGGGGGCGGTCAGCCCCAGCATTTT.

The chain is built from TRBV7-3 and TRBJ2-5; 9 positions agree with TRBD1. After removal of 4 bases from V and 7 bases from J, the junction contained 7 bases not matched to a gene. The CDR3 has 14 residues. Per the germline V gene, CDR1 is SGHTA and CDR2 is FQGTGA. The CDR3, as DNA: TGTGCCAGCAGCTCGGGAACAGGGGGCTCGACCCAGTACTTC. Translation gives CASSSGTGGSTQYF. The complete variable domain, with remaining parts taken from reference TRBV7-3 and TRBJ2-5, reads GAGVSQTPSNKVTEKGKYVELRCDPISGHTALYWYRQSLGQGPEFLIYFQGTGAADDSGLPNDRFFAVRPEGSVSTLKIQRTERGDSAVYLCASSSGTGGSTQYFGPGTRLLVL.

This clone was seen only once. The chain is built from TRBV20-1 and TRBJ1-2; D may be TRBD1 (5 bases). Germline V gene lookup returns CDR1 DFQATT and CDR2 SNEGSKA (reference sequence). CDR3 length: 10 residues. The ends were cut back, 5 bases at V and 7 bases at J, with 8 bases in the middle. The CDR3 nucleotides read TGCAGTGCTGGGGGGTCTGGCTACACCTTC. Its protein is CSAGGSGYTF.

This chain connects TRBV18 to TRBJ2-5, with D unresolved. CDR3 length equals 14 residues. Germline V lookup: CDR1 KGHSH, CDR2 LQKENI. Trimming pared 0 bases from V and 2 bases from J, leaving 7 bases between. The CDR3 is CASSPPSRQETQYF. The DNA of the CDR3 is TGTGCCAGCTCACCACCGTCCAGACAAGAGACCCAGTACTTC.

CDR3 sequence (DNA): TGTGCCAGCAGTGACCGCACAGACGCCGGGGAGCTGTTTTTT. Translated, it gives CASSDRTDAGELFF. This chain joins TRBV6-1 and TRBJ2-2; D gene unclear. V was clipped by 3 bases and J by 6 bases, with 11 bases between them. The CDR3 runs 14 residues. Germline lookup yields CDR1 MNHNS and CDR2 SASEGT.

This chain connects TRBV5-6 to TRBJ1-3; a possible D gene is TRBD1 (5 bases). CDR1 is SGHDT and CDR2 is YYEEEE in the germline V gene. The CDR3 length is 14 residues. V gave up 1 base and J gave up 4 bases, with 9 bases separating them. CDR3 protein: CASSLSPGGNTIYF. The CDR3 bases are TGTGCCAGCAGCTTGTCCCCAGGGGGAAACACCATATATTTT.

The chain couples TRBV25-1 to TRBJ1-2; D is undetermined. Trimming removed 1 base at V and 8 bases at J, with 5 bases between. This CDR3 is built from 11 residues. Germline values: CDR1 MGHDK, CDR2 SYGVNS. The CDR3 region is CASSESSGYTF. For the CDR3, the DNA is TGTGCCAGCAGTGAATCGAGCGGCTACACCTTC.

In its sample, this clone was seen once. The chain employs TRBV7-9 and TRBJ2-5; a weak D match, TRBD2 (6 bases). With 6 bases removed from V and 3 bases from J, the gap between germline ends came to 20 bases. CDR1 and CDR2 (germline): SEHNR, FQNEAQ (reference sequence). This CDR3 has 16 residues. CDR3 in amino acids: CASSHGGRTPKETQYF. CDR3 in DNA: TGTGCCAGCAGTCATGGGGGGAGGACTCCCAAAGAGACCCAGTACTTC.

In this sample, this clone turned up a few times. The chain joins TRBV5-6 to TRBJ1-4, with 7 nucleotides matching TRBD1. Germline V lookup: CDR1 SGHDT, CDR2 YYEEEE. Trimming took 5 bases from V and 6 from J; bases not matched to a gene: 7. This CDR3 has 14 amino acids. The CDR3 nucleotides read TGTGCCAGCAGGGTACAGGGGCTGGATGAAAAACTGTTTTTT. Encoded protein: CASRVQGLDEKLFF.

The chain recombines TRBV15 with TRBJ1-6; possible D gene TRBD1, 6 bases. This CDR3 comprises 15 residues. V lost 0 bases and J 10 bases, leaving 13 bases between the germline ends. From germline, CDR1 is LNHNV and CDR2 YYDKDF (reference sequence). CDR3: CATSREGGGGSPLHF. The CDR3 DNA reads TGTGCCACCAGCAGAGAGGGCGGGGGCGGATCACCCCTCCACTTT.

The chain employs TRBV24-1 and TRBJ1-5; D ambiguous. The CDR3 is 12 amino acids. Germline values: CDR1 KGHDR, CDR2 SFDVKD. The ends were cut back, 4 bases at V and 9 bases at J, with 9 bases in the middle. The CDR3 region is CATSEPPGPQHF. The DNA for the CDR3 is TGTGCCACCAGTGAGCCACCCGGGCCCCAGCATTTT.

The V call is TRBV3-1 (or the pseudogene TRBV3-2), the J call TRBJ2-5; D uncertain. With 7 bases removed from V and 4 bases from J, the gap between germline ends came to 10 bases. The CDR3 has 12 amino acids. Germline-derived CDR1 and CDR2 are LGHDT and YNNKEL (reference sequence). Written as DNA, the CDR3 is TGTGCCAGCACTCTACCGGGAGAGACCCAGTACTTC. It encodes CASTLPGETQYF.

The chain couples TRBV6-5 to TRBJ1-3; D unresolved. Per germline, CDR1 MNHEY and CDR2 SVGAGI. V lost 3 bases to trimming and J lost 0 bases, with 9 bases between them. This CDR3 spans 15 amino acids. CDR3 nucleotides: TGTGCCAGCAGTTATCGGGGAACCTCTGGAAACACCATATATTTT. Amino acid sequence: CASSYRGTSGNTIYF.

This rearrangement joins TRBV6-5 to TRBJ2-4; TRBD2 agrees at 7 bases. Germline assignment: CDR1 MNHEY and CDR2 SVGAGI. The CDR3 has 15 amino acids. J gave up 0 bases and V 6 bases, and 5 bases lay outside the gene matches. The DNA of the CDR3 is TGTGCCAGCAGCCTCGGGGGGATAGCCAAAAACATTCAGTACTTC. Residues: CASSLGGIAKNIQYF.

CDR3 sequence (DNA): TGTGCCATCAGTCCCGGGACAGGGGGTTCATTACTGTTTTTT. This encodes CAISPGTGGSLLFF. V is TRBV10-3 and J is TRBJ1-4, with TRBD1 matching 11 bases. Per germline, CDR1 ENHRY and CDR2 SYGVKD. Losses at the gene ends were 5 bases for V and 13 bases for J; bases not matched to a gene: 9. The CDR3 has 14 amino acids.

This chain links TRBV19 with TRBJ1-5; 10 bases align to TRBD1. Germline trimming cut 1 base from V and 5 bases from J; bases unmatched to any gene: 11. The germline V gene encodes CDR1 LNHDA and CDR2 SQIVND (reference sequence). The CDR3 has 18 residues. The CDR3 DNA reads TGTGCCAGTAGTATAGGACAGGGGGCGAACTTTTGGTATCAGCCCCAGCATTTT. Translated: CASSIGQGANFWYQPQHF.

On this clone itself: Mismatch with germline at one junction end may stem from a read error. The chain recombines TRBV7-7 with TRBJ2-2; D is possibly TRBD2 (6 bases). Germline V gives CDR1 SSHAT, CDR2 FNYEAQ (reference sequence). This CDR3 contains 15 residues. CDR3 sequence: CASSYRTTNTGELFF. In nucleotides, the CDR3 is TGTGCTAGCAGCTACAGGACTACGAACACCGGGGAGCTGTTTTTT.

CDR3 nucleotides: TGTGCCAGCAGCGAACAGGGTTGGAAAGATACGCAGTATTTT. This translates into CASSEQGWKDTQYF. The chain couples TRBV5-4 to TRBJ2-3, with D perhaps matching TRBD1 (6 bases). The CDR3 length is 14 residues. Germline loops: CDR1 SGHNT, CDR2 YYREEE (reference sequence). Between the trimmed V and J ends, which lost 4 bases and 5 bases, there was a span of 14 bases.

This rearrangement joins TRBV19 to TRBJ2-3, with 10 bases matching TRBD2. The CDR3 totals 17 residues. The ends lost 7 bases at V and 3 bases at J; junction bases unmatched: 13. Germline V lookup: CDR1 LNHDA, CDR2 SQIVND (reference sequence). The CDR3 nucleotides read TGTGCCAGTACCCGGACTAGCGGAACAGTGGGGACAGATACGCAGTATTTT. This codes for CASTRTSGTVGTDTQYF.

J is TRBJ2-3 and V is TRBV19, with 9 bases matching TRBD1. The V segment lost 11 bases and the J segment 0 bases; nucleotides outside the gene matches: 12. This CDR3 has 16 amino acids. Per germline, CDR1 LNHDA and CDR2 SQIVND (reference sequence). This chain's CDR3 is CAGSETGGSSTDTQYF. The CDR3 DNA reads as TGTGCCGGTTCCGAGACAGGGGGATCTAGCACAGATACGCAGTATTTT. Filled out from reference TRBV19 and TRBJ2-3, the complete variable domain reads DGGITQSPKYLFRKEGQNVTLSCEQNLNHDAMYWYRQDPGQGLRLIYYSQIVNDFQKGDIAEGYSVSREKKESFPLTVTSAQKNPTAFYLCAGSETGGSSTDTQYFGPGTRLTVL.

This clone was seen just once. This CDR3 is CASSIGRGGYTF. CDR3 sequence (DNA): TGTGCCAGTAGTATAGGCCGCGGCGGCTACACCTTC. The chain is built from TRBV19 and TRBJ1-2; D remains unclear. Germline V gives CDR1 LNHDA, CDR2 SQIVND (reference sequence). V shed 1 base and J shed 8 bases, with 8 bases lying between them. This CDR3 comprises 12 residues.

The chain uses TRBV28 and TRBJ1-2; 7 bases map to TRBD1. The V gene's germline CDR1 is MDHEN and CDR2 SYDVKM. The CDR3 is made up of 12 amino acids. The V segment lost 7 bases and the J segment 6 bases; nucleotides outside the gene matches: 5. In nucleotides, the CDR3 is TGTGCCAGCACTGGGACAGCGGATGGCTACACCTTC. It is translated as CASTGTADGYTF.

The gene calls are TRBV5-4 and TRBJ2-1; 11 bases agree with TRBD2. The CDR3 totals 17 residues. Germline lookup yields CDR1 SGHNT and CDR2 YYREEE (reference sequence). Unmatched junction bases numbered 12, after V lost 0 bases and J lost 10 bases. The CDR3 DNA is TGTGCCAGCAGCTTGGTGAGGGCTAGCGGGGGGCTCCGGGAGCAGTTCTTC. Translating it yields CASSLVRASGGLREQFF.

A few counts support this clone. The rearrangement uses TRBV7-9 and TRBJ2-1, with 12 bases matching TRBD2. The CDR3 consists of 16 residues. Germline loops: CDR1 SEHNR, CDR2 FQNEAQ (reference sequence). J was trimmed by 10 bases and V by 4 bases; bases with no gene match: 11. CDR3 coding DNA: TGTGCCAGCAGCTCACAGACTAGCGGGGGCCCAGGAGAGCAGTTCTTC. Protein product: CASSSQTSGGPGEQFF.

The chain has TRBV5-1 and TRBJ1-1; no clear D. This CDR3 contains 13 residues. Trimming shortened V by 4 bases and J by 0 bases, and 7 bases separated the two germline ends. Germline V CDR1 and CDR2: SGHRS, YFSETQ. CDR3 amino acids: CASSTTLNTEAFF. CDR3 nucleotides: TGCGCCAGCAGCACGACACTGAACACTGAAGCTTTCTTT.